The 10 T cell receptor beta chains below were found in one sample sequenced in a study of blood T cell repertoires in COVID-19. Clones were sequenced by immunoSEQ multiplex PCR, and TCRdb holds only the in-frame ones, with some missing. The sample yields approximately 310,000 clones, more than 70% seen once. The source material was peripheral blood. These receptors all stem from a woman in her 50s who had recovered from COVID-19.

J is TRBJ2-7 and V is TRBV4-3, with D possibly matching TRBD1 (5 bases). V was shortened by 4 bases and J by 3 bases, with 10 bases between the two germline ends. This CDR3 has 13 residues. Looked up from germline, CDR1 is LGHNA and CDR2 is YSLEER. This chain's CDR3 is CASSPGHSYEQYF. CDR3 DNA: TGCGCCAGCAGCCCCGGACATAGCTACGAGCAGTACTTC.

The V gene is TRBV2, the J gene TRBJ1-5; the D gene is possibly TRBD1 (5 bases). Germline assignment: CDR1 SNHLY and CDR2 FYNNEI. The CDR3 loop spans 15 amino acids. The V end lost 0 bases, the J end lost 7 bases, and 13 bases lay between the germline ends. The CDR3 region is CASSEALRGYQPQHF. The CDR3 coding sequence is TGTGCCAGCAGTGAAGCGCTTCGGGGGTACCAGCCCCAGCATTTT.

This chain links TRBV18 with TRBJ2-1, with D hard to call. The CDR3 has 15 amino acids. Trimming removed 2 bases at V and 1 base at J, with 9 bases between. Germline V gene sequence: CDR1 KGHSH, CDR2 LQKENI. The CDR3 loop reads CASSPERGSYNEQFF. Written as DNA, the CDR3 is TGTGCCAGCTCACCAGAGAGAGGATCCTACAATGAGCAGTTCTTC.

The chain is built from TRBV30 and TRBJ2-7; D gene uncertain. CDR3 length equals 11 residues. CDR1 and CDR2 (germline): GTSNPN, SVGIG (reference sequence). V was pared by 3 bases and J by 7 bases, with 10 bases between. The chain's CDR3 is CAWRAVEEQYF. The CDR3 nucleotides read TGTGCCTGGAGAGCCGTGGAGGAGCAGTACTTC.

The chain joins TRBV6-2 or TRBV6-3 to TRBJ1-2, with D perhaps matching TRBD1 (6 bases). The CDR3 loop spans 14 amino acids. Germline V CDR1 and CDR2: MNHEY, SVGEGT. V lost 5 bases and J lost 4, with 14 bases in between. The CDR3 region has the DNA TGTGCCAGCAGTCAGGGGCAGAGCTTCTATGGCTACACCTTC. This sequence encodes CASSQGQSFYGYTF.

This rearrangement joins TRBV7-9 to TRBJ2-1; maybe TRBD2 (5 bases). The V gene's germline CDR1 is SEHNR and CDR2 FQNEAQ (reference sequence). Trimming pared 3 bases from V and 9 bases from J, leaving 18 bases between. The CDR3 length is 15 residues. CDR3 nucleotide sequence: TGTGCCAGCAGCTTCCCTCTTACCGTGGCGGGTGAGCAGTTCTTC. Translated, it gives CASSFPLTVAGEQFF.

The rearrangement uses TRBV19 and TRBJ2-1; 14 positions agree with TRBD2. The CDR3 contains 15 residues. Germline CDR1 is LNHDA and CDR2 is SQIVND (reference sequence). J lost 9 bases, V lost 6 bases, and 7 bases had no gene match. CDR3: CASRRTSGRSSEQFF. Here the CDR3 DNA reads TGTGCCAGTAGAAGGACTAGCGGGAGGTCTAGTGAGCAGTTCTTC.

V is TRBV7-2 and J is TRBJ2-3; TRBD2 might be the D (6 bases). CDR3 length equals 13 residues. Germline-derived CDR1 and CDR2 are SGHTA and FQGNSA. Trimming stripped 1 base from V and 11 bases from J, with 13 bases between. CDR3 amino acids: CASSLVVAREQYF. The CDR3 nucleotides read TGTGCCAGCAGCTTAGTAGTGGCGCGGGAGCAGTATTTT.

The rearrangement joins TRBV15 to TRBJ2-5; 7 bases are a match to TRBD1. Germline V gene lookup returns CDR1 LNHNV and CDR2 YYDKDF (reference sequence). J lost 5 bases, V lost 5 bases, and 14 bases had no gene match. The length of the CDR3 is 16 residues. The CDR3 sequence: CATSGETGSVVETQYF. The CDR3 coding sequence is TGTGCCACCAGCGGGGAGACAGGGTCAGTTGTGGAGACCCAGTACTTC. Combining the CDR3 with reference TRBV15 and TRBJ2-5 gives the whole variable domain DAMVIQNPRYQVTQFGKPVTLSCSQTLNHNVMYWYQQKSSQAPKLLFHYYDKDFNNEADTPDNFQSRRPNTSFCFLDIRSPGLGDTAMYLCATSGETGSVVETQYFGPGTRLLVL.

This chain links TRBV10-3 with TRBJ2-7; 7 bases are a match to TRBD1. The CDR3 consists of 13 residues. Trimming took 6 bases from V and 3 from J; bases not matched to a gene: 5. In germline, CDR1 is ENHRY, CDR2 SYGVKD. CDR3 sequence reads: CAIRETGNYEQYF. The CDR3 DNA sequence: TGTGCCATCAGGGAGACAGGGAACTACGAGCAGTACTTC.